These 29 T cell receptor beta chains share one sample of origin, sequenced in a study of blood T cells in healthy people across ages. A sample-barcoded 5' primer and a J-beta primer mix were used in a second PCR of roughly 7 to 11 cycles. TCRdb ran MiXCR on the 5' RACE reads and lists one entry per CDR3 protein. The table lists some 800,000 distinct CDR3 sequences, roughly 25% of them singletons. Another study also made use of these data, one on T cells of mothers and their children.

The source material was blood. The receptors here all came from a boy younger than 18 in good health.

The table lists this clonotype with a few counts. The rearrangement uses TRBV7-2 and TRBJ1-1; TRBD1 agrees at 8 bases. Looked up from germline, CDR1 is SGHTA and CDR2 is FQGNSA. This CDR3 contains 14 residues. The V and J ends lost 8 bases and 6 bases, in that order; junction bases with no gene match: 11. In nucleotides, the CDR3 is TGTGCCAGCGGCTCACAGGGGGAGGGGTCTGAAGCTTTCTTT. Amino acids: CASGSQGEGSEAFF.

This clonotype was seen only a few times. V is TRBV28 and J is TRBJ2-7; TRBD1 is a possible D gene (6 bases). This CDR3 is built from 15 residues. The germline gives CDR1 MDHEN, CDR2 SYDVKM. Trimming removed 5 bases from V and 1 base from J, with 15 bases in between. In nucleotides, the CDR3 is TGTGCCAGCAGTCTGTTGGGGGACAAATCCTACGAGCAGTACTTC. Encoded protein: CASSLLGDKSYEQYF. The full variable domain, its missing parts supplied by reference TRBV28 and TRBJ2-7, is DVKVTQSSRYLVKRTGEKVFLECVQDMDHENMFWYRQDPGLGLRLIYFSYDVKMKEKGDIPEGYSVSREKKERFSLILESASTNQTSMYLCASSLLGDKSYEQYFGPGTRLTVT.

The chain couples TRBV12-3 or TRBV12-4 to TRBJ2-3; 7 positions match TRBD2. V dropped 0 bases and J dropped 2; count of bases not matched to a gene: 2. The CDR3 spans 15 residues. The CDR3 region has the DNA TGTGCCAGCAGTTTAGCCGCGGGGGTCACAGATACGCAGTATTTT. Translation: CASSLAAGVTDTQYF.

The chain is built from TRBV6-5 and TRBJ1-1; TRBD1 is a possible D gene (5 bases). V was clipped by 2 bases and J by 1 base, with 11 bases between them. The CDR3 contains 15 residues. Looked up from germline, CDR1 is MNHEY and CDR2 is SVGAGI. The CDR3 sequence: CASSYEGWANTEAFF. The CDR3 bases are TGTGCCAGCAGTTACGAGGGGTGGGCGAACACTGAAGCTTTCTTT.

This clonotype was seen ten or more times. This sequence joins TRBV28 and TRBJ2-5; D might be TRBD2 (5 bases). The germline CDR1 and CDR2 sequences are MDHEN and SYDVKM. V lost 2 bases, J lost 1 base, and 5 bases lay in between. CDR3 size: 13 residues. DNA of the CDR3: TGTGCCAGCAGTTTACTAGCCCAAGAGACCCAGTACTTC. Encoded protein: CASSLLAQETQYF.

This CDR3 is CASSFPAGGSNYGYTF. The DNA for the CDR3 is TGTGCCAGCAGCTTTCCGGCAGGGGGAAGTAACTATGGCTACACCTTC. This sequence joins TRBV7-9 and TRBJ1-2, with 7 nucleotides matching TRBD1. Per germline, CDR1 SEHNR and CDR2 FQNEAQ (reference sequence). Trimming removed 3 bases from V and 1 base from J; junction bases left unmatched: 8. The CDR3 contains 16 residues. Looking up the rest from reference TRBV7-9 and TRBJ1-2 gives the full variable domain: DTGVSQNPRHKITKRGQNVTFRCDPISEHNRLYWYRQTLGQGPEFLTYFQNEAQLEKSRLLSDRFSAERPKGSFSTLEIQRTEQGDSAMYLCASSFPAGGSNYGYTFGSGTRLTVV.

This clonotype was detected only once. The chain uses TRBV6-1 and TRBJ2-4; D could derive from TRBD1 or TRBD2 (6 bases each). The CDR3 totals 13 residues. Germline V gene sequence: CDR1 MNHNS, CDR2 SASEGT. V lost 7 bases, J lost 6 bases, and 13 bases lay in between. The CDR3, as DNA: TGTGCCAGCAAGGGGGGCTCGGGAAACATTCAGTACTTC. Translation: CASKGGSGNIQYF.

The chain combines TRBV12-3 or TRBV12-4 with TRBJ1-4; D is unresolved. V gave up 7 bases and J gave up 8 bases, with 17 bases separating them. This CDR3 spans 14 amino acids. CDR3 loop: CASTQRPREEKLFF. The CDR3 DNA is TGTGCCAGCACCCAAAGGCCACGGGAGGAAAAACTGTTTTTT.

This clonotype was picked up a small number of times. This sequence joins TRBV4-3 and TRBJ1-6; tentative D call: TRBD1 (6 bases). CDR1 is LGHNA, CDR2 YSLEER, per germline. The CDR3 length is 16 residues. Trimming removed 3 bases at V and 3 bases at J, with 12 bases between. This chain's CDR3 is CASSQWTASYNSPLHF. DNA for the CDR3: TGCGCCAGCAGCCAGTGGACAGCCAGCTATAATTCACCCCTCCACTTT.

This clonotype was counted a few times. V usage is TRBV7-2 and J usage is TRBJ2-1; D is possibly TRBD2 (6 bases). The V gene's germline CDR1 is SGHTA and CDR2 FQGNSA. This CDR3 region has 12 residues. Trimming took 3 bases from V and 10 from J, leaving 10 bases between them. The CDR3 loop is CASSFFRGEQFF. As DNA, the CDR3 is TGTGCCAGCAGCTTTTTCCGGGGGGAGCAGTTCTTC.

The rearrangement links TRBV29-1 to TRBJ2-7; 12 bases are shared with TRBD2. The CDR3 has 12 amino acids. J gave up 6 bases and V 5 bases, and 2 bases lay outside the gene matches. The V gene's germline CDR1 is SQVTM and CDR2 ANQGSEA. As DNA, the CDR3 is TGCAGCGTTCGGACTAGCGGGACCGAGCAGTACTTC. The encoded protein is CSVRTSGTEQYF.

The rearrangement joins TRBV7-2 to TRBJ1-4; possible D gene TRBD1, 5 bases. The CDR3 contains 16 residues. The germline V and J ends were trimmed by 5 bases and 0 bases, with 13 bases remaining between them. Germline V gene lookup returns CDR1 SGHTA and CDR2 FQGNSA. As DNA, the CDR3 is TGTGCCAGCAGCCCCGACGGGGCTCCAACTAATGAAAAACTGTTTTTT. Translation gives CASSPDGAPTNEKLFF.

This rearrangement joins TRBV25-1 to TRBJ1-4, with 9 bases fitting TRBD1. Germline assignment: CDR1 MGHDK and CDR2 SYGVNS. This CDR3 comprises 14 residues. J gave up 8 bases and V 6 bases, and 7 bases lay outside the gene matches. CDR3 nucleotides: TGTGCCAGCAGAGAGGGACAGGGCTGGGAAAAACTGTTTTTT. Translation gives CASREGQGWEKLFF.

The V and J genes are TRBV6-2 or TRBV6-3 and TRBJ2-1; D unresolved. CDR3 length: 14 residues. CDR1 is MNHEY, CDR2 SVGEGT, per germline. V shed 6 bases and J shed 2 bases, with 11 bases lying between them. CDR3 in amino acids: CASSPIITYNEQFF. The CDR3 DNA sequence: TGTGCCAGCAGCCCGATTATCACCTACAATGAGCAGTTCTTC.

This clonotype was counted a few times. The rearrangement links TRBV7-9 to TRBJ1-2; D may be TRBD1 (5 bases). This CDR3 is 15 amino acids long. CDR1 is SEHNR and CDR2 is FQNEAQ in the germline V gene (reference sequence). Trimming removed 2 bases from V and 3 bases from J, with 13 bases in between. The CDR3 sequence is CASSLSVAGDYGYTF. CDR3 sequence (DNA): TGTGCCAGCAGCTTAAGTGTAGCGGGGGACTATGGCTACACCTTC.

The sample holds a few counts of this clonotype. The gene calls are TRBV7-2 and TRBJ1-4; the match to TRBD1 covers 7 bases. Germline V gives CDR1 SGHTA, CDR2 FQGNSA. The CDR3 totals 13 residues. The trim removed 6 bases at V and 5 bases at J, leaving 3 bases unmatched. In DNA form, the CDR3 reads TGTGCCAGCAGTACGACAGGGAATGAAAAACTGTTTTTT. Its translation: CASSTTGNEKLFF.

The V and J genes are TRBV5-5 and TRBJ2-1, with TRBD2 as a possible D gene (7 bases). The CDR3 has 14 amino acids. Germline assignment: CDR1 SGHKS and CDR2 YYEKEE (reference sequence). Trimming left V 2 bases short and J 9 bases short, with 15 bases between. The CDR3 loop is CASSFVAGAPEQFF. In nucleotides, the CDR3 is TGTGCCAGCAGCTTTGTCGCGGGGGCCCCTGAGCAGTTCTTC.

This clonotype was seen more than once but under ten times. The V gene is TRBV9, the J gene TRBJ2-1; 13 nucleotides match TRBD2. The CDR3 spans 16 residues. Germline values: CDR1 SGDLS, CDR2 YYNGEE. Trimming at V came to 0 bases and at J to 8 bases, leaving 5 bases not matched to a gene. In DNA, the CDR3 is TGTGCCAGCAGCGTAGGGACTAGCGGGAGTCGCGATGAGCAGTTCTTC. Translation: CASSVGTSGSRDEQFF.

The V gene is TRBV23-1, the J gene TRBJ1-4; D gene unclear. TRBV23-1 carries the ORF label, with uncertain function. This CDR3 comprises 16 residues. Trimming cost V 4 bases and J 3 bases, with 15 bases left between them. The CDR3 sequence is CASSPPGWPANEKLFF. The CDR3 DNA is TGCGCCAGCAGTCCACCGGGGTGGCCGGCTAATGAAAAACTGTTTTTT.

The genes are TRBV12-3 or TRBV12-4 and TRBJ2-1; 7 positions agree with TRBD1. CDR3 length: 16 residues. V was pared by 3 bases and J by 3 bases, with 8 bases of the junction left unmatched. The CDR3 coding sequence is TGTGCCAGCAGTTTCACTTCAGGGGGTAACTACAATGAGCAGTTCTTC. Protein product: CASSFTSGGNYNEQFF.

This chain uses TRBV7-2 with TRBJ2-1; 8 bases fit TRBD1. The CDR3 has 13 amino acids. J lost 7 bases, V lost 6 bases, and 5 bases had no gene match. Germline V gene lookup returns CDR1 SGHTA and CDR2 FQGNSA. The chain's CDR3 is CASRPTGGNEQFF. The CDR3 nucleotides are TGTGCCAGCAGGCCTACAGGGGGGAATGAGCAGTTCTTC.

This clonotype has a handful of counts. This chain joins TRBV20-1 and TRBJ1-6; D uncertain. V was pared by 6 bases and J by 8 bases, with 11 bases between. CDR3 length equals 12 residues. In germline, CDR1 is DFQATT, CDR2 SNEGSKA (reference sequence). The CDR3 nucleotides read TGCAGTGCCCCGGACCTGTATTCACCCCTCCACTTT. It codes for CSAPDLYSPLHF.

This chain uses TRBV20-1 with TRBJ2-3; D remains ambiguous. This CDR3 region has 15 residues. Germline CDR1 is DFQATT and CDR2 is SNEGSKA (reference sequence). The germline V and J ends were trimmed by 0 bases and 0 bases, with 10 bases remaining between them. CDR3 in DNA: TGCAGTGCTAGAGAGTCGTCTGTTAGCACAGATACGCAGTATTTT. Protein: CSARESSVSTDTQYF.

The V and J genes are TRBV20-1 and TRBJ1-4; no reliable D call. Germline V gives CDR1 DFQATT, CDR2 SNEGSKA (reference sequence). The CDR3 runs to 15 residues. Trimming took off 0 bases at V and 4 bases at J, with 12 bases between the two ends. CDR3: CSARDRNSYNEKLFF. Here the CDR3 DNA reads TGCAGTGCTAGAGATCGGAATAGCTATAATGAAAAACTGTTTTTT.

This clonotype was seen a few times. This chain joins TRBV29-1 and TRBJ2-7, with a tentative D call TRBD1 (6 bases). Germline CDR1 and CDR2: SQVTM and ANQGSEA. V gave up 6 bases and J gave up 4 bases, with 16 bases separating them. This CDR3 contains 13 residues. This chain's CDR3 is CSVEDSFSYEQYF. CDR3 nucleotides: TGCAGCGTCGAGGACAGTTTTTCGTACGAGCAGTACTTC.

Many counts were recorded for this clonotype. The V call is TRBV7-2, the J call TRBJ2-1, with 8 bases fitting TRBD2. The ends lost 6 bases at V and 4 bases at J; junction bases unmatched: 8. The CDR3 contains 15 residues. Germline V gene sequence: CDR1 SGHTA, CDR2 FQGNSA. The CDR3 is CASSLGLAGYNEQFF. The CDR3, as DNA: TGTGCCAGCAGTCTCGGGCTAGCGGGTTACAATGAGCAGTTCTTC.

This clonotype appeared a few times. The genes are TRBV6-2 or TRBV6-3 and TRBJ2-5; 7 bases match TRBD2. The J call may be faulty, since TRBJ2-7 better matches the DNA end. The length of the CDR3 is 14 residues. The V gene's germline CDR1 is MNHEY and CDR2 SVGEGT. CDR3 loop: CASTYWGASGEQYF. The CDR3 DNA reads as TGTGCCAGCACCTACTGGGGAGCTAGCGGCGAGCAGTACTTC.

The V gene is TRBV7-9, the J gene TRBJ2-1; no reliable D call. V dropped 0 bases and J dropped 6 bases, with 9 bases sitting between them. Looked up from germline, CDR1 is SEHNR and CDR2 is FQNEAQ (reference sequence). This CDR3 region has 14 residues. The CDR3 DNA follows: TGTGCCAGCAGCTTAGCGCAAGCCCCCAATGAGCAGTTCTTC. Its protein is CASSLAQAPNEQFF.

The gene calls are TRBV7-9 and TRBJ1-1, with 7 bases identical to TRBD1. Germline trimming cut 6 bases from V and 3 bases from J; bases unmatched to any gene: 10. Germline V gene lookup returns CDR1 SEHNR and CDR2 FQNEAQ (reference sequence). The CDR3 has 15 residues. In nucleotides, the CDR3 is TGTGCCAGCAGGATACCCCGGGACAGCGACACTGAAGCTTTCTTT. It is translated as CASRIPRDSDTEAFF.